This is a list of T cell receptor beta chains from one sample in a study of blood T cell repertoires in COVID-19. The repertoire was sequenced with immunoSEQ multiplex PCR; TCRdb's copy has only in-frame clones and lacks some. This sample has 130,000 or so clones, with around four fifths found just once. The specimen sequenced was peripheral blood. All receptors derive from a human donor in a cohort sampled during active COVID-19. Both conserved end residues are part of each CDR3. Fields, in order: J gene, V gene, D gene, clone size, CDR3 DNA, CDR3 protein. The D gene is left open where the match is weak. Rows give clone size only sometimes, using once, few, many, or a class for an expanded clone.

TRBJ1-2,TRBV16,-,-,TGTGCCAGCAGCCAATCTGGGCAGGATGTAAAGGGCTACACCTTC,CASSQSGQDVKGYTF
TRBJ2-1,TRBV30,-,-,TGTGCCTGGAGTCCTAGGGTAGCGAGAGTACCCCTGGGGAATGAGCAGTTCTTC,CAWSPRVARVPLGNEQFF
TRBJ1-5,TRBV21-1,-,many,TGTGCCAGCATCCCAAGGGGGGGGTCACGGGGCAATCAGCCCCAGCATTTT,CASIPRGGSRGNQPQHF
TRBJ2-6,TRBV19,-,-,TGTGCCAGTAAGACCCAGGGAACTGGGGCCAACGTCCTGACTTTC,CASKTQGTGANVLTF
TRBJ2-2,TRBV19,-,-,TGTGCCAGTGGACAGCACGGGGAGCTGTTTTTT,CASGQHGELFF
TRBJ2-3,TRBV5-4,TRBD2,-,TGTGCCAGCAGTATGGGACTAGCGGCCCAGGATACGCAGTATTTT,CASSMGLAAQDTQYF
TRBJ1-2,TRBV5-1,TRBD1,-,TGCGCCAGCAGCTGGGGACAGTATGGCTATGGCTACACCTTC,CASSWGQYGYGYTF
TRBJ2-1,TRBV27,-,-,TGTGCCAGCAGCCCCCGTCTCACGAGCTCCTACAATGAGCAGTTCTTC,CASSPRLTSSYNEQFF
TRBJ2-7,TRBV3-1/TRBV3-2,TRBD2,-,TGTGCCAGCAGCCAAGGGCCCCGGGGAGGGCCTTATCTGAGCAACGAGCAGTACTTC,CASSQGPRGGPYLSNEQYF
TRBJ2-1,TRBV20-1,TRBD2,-,TGCAGTGCTAGTAACGTAGCGGGGGGTTCAAATGAGCAGTTCTTC,CSASNVAGGSNEQFF
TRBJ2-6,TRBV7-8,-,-,TGTGCCAGCAGCTCGAGGTCTGGAACCAGGGCTCCGGGCTCTGGGGCCAACGTCCTGACTTTC,CASSSRSGTRAPGSGANVLTF
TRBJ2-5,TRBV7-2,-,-,TGTGCCAGCAGCCCACAGGGCACGATACAAGAGACCCAGTACTTC,CASSPQGTIQETQYF
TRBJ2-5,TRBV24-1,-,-,TGTGCCACCAGGGACAGCCACCAAGAGACCCAGTACTTC,CATRDSHQETQYF
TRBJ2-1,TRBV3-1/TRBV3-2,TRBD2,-,TGTGCCAGCAGCCCTCGACTAGCGGGAGTCTCCTACAATGAGCAGTTCTTC,CASSPRLAGVSYNEQFF
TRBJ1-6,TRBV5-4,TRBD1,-,TGTGCCAGCAGCCTAGACAGGGGCGGTAGTTCACCCCTCCACTTT,CASSLDRGGSSPLHF
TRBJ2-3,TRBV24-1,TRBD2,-,TGTGCCACCATGAGCGGGAGCGGAGATACGCAGTATTTT,CATMSGSGDTQYF
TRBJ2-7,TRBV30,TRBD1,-,TGTGCCTTATCAGGACAGGGTGGTTACGAGCAGTACTTC,CALSGQGGYEQYF
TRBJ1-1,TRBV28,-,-,TGTGCCAGCAGTTCATACCGGGAGGAAACTTTCTTT,CASSSYREETFF
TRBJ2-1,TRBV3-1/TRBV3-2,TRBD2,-,TGTGCCAGCACCATGAAAGGACTAGCCCATACGGACCATGAGCAGTTCTTC,CASTMKGLAHTDHEQFF
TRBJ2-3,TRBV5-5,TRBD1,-,TGTGCCAGCAGCTGGCGACAGGGGGTAGATACGCAGTATTTT,CASSWRQGVDTQYF
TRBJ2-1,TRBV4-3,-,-,TGCGCCAGCAGCCAAAATTCGCGGGGTGAGCAGTTCTTC,CASSQNSRGEQFF
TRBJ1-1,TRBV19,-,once,TGTGCCAGTAGGACAAATGGGGGGGGACTGAACACTGAAGCTTTCTTT,CASRTNGGGLNTEAFF
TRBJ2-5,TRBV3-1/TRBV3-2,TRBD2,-,TGTGCCAGCAGCCAGGGGACTAGCGGGGGCCACGAGACCCAGTACTTC,CASSQGTSGGHETQYF
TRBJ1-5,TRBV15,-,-,TGTGCCACCAGCAGAGATGTGGCAGGGGATCGTAACCAGCCCCAGCATTTT,CATSRDVAGDRNQPQHF
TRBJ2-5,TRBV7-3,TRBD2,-,TGTGCCAGCAGTCGCAGTGGCGGGGGGGCCCAAGAGACCCAGTACTTC,CASSRSGGGAQETQYF
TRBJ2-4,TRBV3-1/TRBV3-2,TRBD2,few,TGTGCCAGCAGCCATTGGGGACTAGCGGGAGCCTCCGAAAACATTCAGTACTTC,CASSHWGLAGASENIQYF
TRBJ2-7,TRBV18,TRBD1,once,TGTGCCAGCTCACCACGTGCAGGGGGCAAGTACGAGCAGTACTTC,CASSPRAGGKYEQYF
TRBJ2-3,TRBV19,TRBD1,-,TGTGCCAGTATGGAGAACCCGGGACAGGGTAAAGATACGCAGTATTTT,CASMENPGQGKDTQYF
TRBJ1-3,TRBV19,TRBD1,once,TGTGCCAGTAGTCTCTGGACAGGGAGCTCTGGAAACACCATATATTTT,CASSLWTGSSGNTIYF
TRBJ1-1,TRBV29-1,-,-,TGCAGCGTTGAAGCGAGGTACGGGGGGCTGGTCTTT,CSVEARYGGLVF
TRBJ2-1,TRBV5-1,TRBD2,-,TGCGCCAGCAGCTTGTGGACTAGCGGACCCCAGAATGAGCAGTTCTTC,CASSLWTSGPQNEQFF
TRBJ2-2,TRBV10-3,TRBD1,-,TGTGCCATCTGCCCGCAGGGGGACACCGGGGAGCTGTTTTTT,CAICPQGDTGELFF
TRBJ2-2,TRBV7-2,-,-,TGTGCCAGCAGCCAAACGCAGGCGAACACCGGGGAGCTGTTTTTT,CASSQTQANTGELFF
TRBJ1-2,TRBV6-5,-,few,TGTGCCAGCAGTTACTCGAGACTTGCCGGCTACACCTTC,CASSYSRLAGYTF
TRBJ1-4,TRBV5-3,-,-,TGTGCCAGAAGCGCTGCGTCGAGAACGAATGAAAAACTGTTTTTT,CARSAASRTNEKLFF
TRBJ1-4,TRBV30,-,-,TGTGCCTGGAGTGAGGCAGGGGTCAACGAAAAACTGTTTTTT,CAWSEAGVNEKLFF
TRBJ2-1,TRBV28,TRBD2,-,TGTGCCAGCAGTTCGCCCGGGACTAGCAATGAGCAGTTCTTC,CASSSPGTSNEQFF
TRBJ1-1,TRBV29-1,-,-,TGCAGCGTTGGACGGGACAAATCTCTGGGGACTGAAGCTTTCTTT,CSVGRDKSLGTEAFF
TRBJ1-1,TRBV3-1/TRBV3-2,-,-,TGTGCCAGCAGCTCGACCCCGGGACTCTTCACTGAAGCTTTCTTT,CASSSTPGLFTEAFF
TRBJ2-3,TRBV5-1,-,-,TGCGCCAGCAGCTCGCTAACAGAGAGCCTAATGGGTACGCAGTATTTT,CASSSLTESLMGTQYF
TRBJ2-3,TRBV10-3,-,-,TGTGCCATCAGTACGGTTAGCACAGATACGCAGTATTTT,CAISTVSTDTQYF
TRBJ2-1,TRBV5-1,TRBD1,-,TGCGCCAGCAGCTTAAGGACAGGGGAAGGCAATGAGCAGTTCTTC,CASSLRTGEGNEQFF
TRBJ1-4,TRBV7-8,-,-,TGTGCCAGCACCGTTGGGGGACTTGTAGAAAAACTGTTTTTT,CASTVGGLVEKLFF
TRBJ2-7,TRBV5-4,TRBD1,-,TGTGCCAGCAGCCTACCGGGACAGGGCATCCACGAGCAGTACTTC,CASSLPGQGIHEQYF
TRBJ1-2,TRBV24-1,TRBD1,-,TGTGCCACCAGTGACCCCGGGACAGGGTACGGCTACACCTTC,CATSDPGTGYGYTF
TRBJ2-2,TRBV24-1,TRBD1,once,TGTGCCACCAGTAGATTCGGACAGGGGAACACCGGGGAGCTGTTTTTT,CATSRFGQGNTGELFF
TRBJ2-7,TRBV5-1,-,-,TGCGCCAGCAGCTTGGTAGCCGGCAGCTCCTACGAGCAGTACTTC,CASSLVAGSSYEQYF
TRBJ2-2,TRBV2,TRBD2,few,TGTGCCAGCAGTACTACTAGCGGGAACACCGGGGAGCTGTTTTTT,CASSTTSGNTGELFF
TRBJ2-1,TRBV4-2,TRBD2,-,TGTGCCAGCAGCCGGACTAGCGGGAATGACAATGAGCAGTTCTTC,CASSRTSGNDNEQFF
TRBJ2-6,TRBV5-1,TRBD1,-,TGCGCCAGCAGCCTGACAGGGGCTGGGGCCAACGTCCTGACTTTC,CASSLTGAGANVLTF
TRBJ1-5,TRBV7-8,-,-,TGTGCCAGCAGCCAAGCGTGGAGGGTTAACAATCAGCCCCAGCATTTT,CASSQAWRVNNQPQHF
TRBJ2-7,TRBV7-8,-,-,TGTGCCAGCAGCGGCGTAGGACACCTGGGCGAGCAGTACTTC,CASSGVGHLGEQYF
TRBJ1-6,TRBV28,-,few,TGTGCCAGCAGTTTACCGGGACATCGGATTAATTCACCCCTCCACTTT,CASSLPGHRINSPLHF
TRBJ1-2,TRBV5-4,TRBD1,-,TGTGCCAGCAGCCAAATTGGACAGGGTTTCTATGGCTACACCTTC,CASSQIGQGFYGYTF
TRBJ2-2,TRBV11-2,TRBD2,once,TGTGCCAGCAGCTTCGGGGGAGGGGACACCGGGGAGCTGTTTTTT,CASSFGGGDTGELFF